This T cell receptor beta chain comes out of a study of blood T cell repertoires in COVID-19. Study as a whole: From T cells, B-cell-depleted T cells, or PBMCs came the material, which was cDNA or gDNA.

Trimming cost V 3 bases and J 8 bases; bases outside gene matches: 9. The CDR3 length is 14 residues. Per germline, CDR1 SGHAT and CDR2 FQDESV (reference sequence). The protocol was immunoSEQ multiplex PCR, while the TCRdb copy is restricted to in-frame clones and leaves out a portion. The repertoire holds about 120,000 clones, 79% seen once, with approximately 3.9% in the top ten. The receptor was derived from a woman older than 75 with acute or convalescent COVID-19. Material: peripheral blood. This chain uses TRBV11-1 with TRBJ1-1; 7 nucleotides agree with TRBD1. As DNA, the CDR3 is TGTGCCAGCAGCTTCGACAGGGCCAAGGAGGAAGCTTTCTTT. This sequence encodes CASSFDRAKEEAFF. The entire variable domain, with the rest obtained from reference TRBV11-1 and TRBJ1-1, is as follows: EAEVAQSPRYKITEKSQAVAFWCDPISGHATLYWYRQILGQGPELLVQFQDESVVDDSQLPKDRFSAERLKGVDSTLKIQPAELGDSAMYLCASSFDRAKEEAFFGQGTRLTVV.